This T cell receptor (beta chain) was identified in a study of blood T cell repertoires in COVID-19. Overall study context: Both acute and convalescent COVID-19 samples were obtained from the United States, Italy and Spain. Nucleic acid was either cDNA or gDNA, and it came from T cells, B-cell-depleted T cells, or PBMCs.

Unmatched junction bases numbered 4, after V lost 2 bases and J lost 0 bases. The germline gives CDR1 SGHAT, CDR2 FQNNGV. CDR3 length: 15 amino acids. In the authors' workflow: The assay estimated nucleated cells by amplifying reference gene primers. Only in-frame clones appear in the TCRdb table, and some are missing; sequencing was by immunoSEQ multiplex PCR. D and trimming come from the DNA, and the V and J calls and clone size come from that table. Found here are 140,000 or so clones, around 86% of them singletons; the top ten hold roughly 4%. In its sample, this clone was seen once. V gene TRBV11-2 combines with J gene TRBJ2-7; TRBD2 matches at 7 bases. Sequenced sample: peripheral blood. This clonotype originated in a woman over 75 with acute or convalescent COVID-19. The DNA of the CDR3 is TGTGCCAGCAGCTTACAGCGGGGACTCTCCTACGAGCAGTACTTC. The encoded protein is CASSLQRGLSYEQYF. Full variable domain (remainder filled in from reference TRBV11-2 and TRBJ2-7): EAGVAQSPRYKIIEKRQSVAFWCNPISGHATLYWYQQILGQGPKLLIQFQNNGVVDDSQLPKDRFSAERLKGVDSTLKIQPAKLEDSAVYLCASSLQRGLSYEQYFGPGTRLTVT.